The T cell receptor beta chain described here comes from a study of blood T cells in healthy people across ages. The authors ran a second PCR of 7 to 11 cycles using a sample-barcoded 5' primer and a J-beta primer mix. Template switching added a 12-random-nucleotide identifier to every cDNA molecule. A single record per CDR3 protein comes from TCRdb applying MiXCR to the 5' RACE reads. Among roughly 570,000 distinct CDR3 sequences listed, 27% were seen once. The CDR3 is 14 residues long. Germline CDR1 SGHTA, CDR2 FQGNSA. V was shortened by 5 bases and J by 0 bases, with 10 bases between the two germline ends. Study-wide results and caveats: While age rose, TCR beta diversity per million T cells dropped in a roughly linear way.

Only a few counts were recorded for this clonotype. The antigen is unknown. Sequenced: blood. This TCR derives from a woman between 70 and 85 years old in good health. The chain links TRBV7-2 to TRBJ2-5; D not resolved. CDR3 in amino acids: CASSARVYQETQYF. DNA for the CDR3: TGTGCCAGCAGCGCTAGGGTGTACCAAGAGACCCAGTACTTC. Looking up the rest from reference TRBV7-2 and TRBJ2-5 gives the full variable domain: GAGVSQSPSNKVTEKGKDVELRCDPISGHTALYWYRQSLGQGLEFLIYFQGNSAPDKSGLPSDRFSAERTGGSVSTLTIQRTQQEDSAVYLCASSARVYQETQYFGPGTRLLVL.